One and the same sample provided the 17 T cell receptor beta chains below, sequenced in a study of cytotoxic CD8 clonotypes in ibrutinib-treated CLL. Using immunoSEQ multiplex PCR, the repertoire was profiled, and TCRdb retains in-frame clones only, with some absent. In the table there are 30,000 to 40,000 clones, about two thirds of which are singletons. This sample comprised PBMCs, obtained at disease progression, from a patient treated with ibrutinib. Every receptor here comes from a human donor with chronic lymphocytic leukemia.

J is TRBJ2-7 and V is TRBV19; 9 nucleotides match TRBD2. The CDR3 has 13 amino acids. After removal of 9 bases from V and 1 base from J, the junction contained 4 bases not matched to a gene. Germline V gene sequence: CDR1 LNHDA, CDR2 SQIVND (reference sequence). Written as DNA, the CDR3 is TGTGCCAGCCGCGCGGGGGGGTCCTACGAGCAGTACTTC. Translated: CASRAGGSYEQYF.

The chain recombines TRBV19 with TRBJ2-7; no reliable D call. Between the trimmed V and J ends, which lost 9 bases and 6 bases, there was a span of 18 bases. This CDR3 is built from 13 residues. From germline, CDR1 is LNHDA and CDR2 SQIVND (reference sequence). This CDR3 is CASQARFGSEQYF. As DNA, the CDR3 is TGTGCCAGCCAGGCCCGGTTCGGGTCCGAGCAGTACTTC.

A few counts support this clone. The chain uses TRBV11-2 and TRBJ1-2; 8 bases agree with TRBD1. The CDR3 is 15 amino acids. Germline V gene sequence: CDR1 SGHAT, CDR2 FQNNGV. The ends lost 8 bases at V and 0 bases at J; junction bases unmatched: 8. The CDR3 loop is CASSPGTGPNYGYTF. CDR3 coding DNA: TGTGCCAGCTCCCCCGGGACAGGCCCTAACTATGGCTACACCTTC.

This clone turned up a few times. The V call is TRBV4-1, the J call TRBJ2-1; 7 nucleotides line up with TRBD1. This CDR3 contains 13 residues. Germline-derived CDR1 and CDR2 are MGHRA and YSYEKL. J lost 4 bases, V lost 3 bases, and 0 bases had no gene match. The CDR3 nucleotides are TGCGCCAGCAGCCAGGGACAGTACAATGAGCAGTTCTTC. Its protein is CASSQGQYNEQFF.

The chain is built from TRBV12-5 and TRBJ2-7, with 9 nucleotides matching TRBD1. V shed 1 base, J shed 2 bases, and the junction held 6 bases outside the gene matches. The germline CDR1 and CDR2 sequences are LGHNT and FRNRAP. The CDR3 extends over 16 amino acids. CDR3 bases: TGTGCTAGTGGTTTGGACCCCAGGACAGGGGCCTACGAGCAGTACTTC. Its protein is CASGLDPRTGAYEQYF.

J is TRBJ1-2 and V is TRBV7-9; 7 positions match TRBD1. The CDR3 totals 13 residues. With 4 bases clipped from V and 7 bases from J, the junction kept 6 bases outside the gene matches. Germline values: CDR1 SEHNR, CDR2 FQNEAQ (reference sequence). CDR3 coding DNA: TGTGCCAGCAGCTCTGACAGGGCCGGTGGCTACACCTTC. Amino acid sequence: CASSSDRAGGYTF.

This clone appeared once. This rearrangement joins TRBV19 to TRBJ1-2; D unresolved. The germline CDR1 and CDR2 sequences are LNHDA and SQIVND (reference sequence). The CDR3 spans 12 residues. V was pared by 3 bases and J by 7 bases, with 9 bases between. The CDR3 region has the DNA TGTGCCAGTAGTATGAGGGTTGGTGGCTACACCTTC. The encoded protein is CASSMRVGGYTF.

As for this clone: The same CDR3 is also encoded by other DNA sequences in this sample. The chain joins TRBV9 to TRBJ2-3; 13 nucleotides agree with TRBD2. Per the germline V gene, CDR1 is SGDLS and CDR2 is YYNGEE. With V trimmed by 3 bases and J by 9 bases, 13 bases remained unmatched. This CDR3 spans 17 amino acids. The CDR3 nucleotides are TGTGCCAGCAGCGCCCGGACTAGCGGGGGTCCGGTTGGGACGCAGTATTTT. Translating gives CASSARTSGGPVGTQYF.

This sequence joins TRBV6-4 and TRBJ1-5; D might be TRBD1 (5 bases). The CDR3 spans 17 residues. Trimming stripped 2 bases from V and 1 base from J, with 15 bases between. Germline V gene sequence: CDR1 MRHNA, CDR2 SNTAGT. For the CDR3, the DNA is TGTGCCAGCAGTGACAGGGGCGCCGGGTCGAGCAATCAGCCCCAGCATTTT. This translates into CASSDRGAGSSNQPQHF.

This clone was counted only a few times. The rearrangement links TRBV10-1 to TRBJ2-3, with TRBD2 matching over 7 bases. This CDR3 is 15 amino acids long. Germline loops: CDR1 WNHNN, CDR2 SYGVQD (reference sequence). V lost 3 bases and J lost 2; bases outside the gene matches: 5. CDR3 in DNA: TGCGCCAGCAGTGATGGGAGGGGAGTCACAGATACGCAGTATTTT. Encoded protein: CASSDGRGVTDTQYF.

The chain joins TRBV2 to TRBJ1-4; D gene ambiguous. Trimming took 5 bases from V and 0 from J, leaving 7 bases between them. CDR1 is SNHLY, CDR2 FYNNEI, per germline. The CDR3 has 14 residues. Here the CDR3 reads CASSWRATNEKLFF. The CDR3, as DNA: TGTGCCAGCAGTTGGCGTGCAACTAATGAAAAACTGTTTTTT.

The CDR3 DNA is TGCAGCGTTGGCGGGTTGGCTAACTATGGCTACACCTTC. It codes for CSVGGLANYGYTF. J is TRBJ1-2 and V is TRBV29-1, with D uncertain. Germline V lookup: CDR1 SQVTM, CDR2 ANQGSEA. V lost 4 bases, J lost 0 bases, and 9 bases lay in between. CDR3 length: 13 residues.

This clone was seen just once. The chain combines TRBV5-4 with TRBJ2-2; D ambiguous. V lost 3 bases to trimming and J lost 3 bases, with 9 bases between them. The CDR3 extends over 14 amino acids. Germline loops: CDR1 SGHNT, CDR2 YYREEE (reference sequence). CDR3 nucleotides: TGTGCCAGCAGCTCTGGGTCATACACCGGGGAGCTGTTTTTT. It encodes CASSSGSYTGELFF. Combining the CDR3 with reference TRBV5-4 and TRBJ2-2 gives the whole variable domain ETGVTQSPTHLIKTRGQQVTLRCSSQSGHNTVSWYQQALGQGPQFIFQYYREEENGRGNFPPRFSGLQFPNYSSELNVNALELDDSALYLCASSSGSYTGELFFGEGSRLTVL.

The chain links TRBV13 to TRBJ2-3, with D tentatively TRBD2 (7 bases). V was pared by 2 bases and J by 3 bases, with 15 bases between. This CDR3 is 16 amino acids long. The germline CDR1 and CDR2 sequences are PRHDT and FYEKMQ (reference sequence). The CDR3 spells CASSLRGGRITDTQYF. The CDR3 DNA is TGTGCCAGCAGCTTAAGGGGGGGCCGAATTACAGATACGCAGTATTTT.

The chain has TRBV5-1 and TRBJ2-7, with 10 bases identical to TRBD2. Germline trimming cut 4 bases from V and 4 bases from J; bases unmatched to any gene: 8. This CDR3 spans 15 amino acids. CDR1 and CDR2 (germline): SGHRS, YFSETQ. The CDR3 DNA follows: TGCGCCAGCAGCCCTAGCGGGGGCCGGCAGTACGAGCAGTACTTC. Its protein is CASSPSGGRQYEQYF.

The V and J genes are TRBV6-5 and TRBJ1-3; D is unresolved. This CDR3 is built from 14 residues. Germline CDR1 MNHEY, CDR2 SVGAGI. Trimming stripped 6 bases from V and 7 bases from J, with 16 bases between. The CDR3 DNA reads TGTGCCAGCAGCCTAACCGCGGGGTGGAACACCATATATTTT. Amino acids: CASSLTAGWNTIYF.

This clone was seen more than once but under ten times. The gene calls are TRBV2 and TRBJ1-5; D is ambiguous. This CDR3 is 12 amino acids long. V was cut by 4 bases and J by 4 bases, with 5 bases left in between. In germline, CDR1 is SNHLY, CDR2 FYNNEI. CDR3 loop: CASSGPNQPQHF. CDR3 bases: TGTGCCAGCAGTGGGCCTAATCAGCCCCAGCATTTT.